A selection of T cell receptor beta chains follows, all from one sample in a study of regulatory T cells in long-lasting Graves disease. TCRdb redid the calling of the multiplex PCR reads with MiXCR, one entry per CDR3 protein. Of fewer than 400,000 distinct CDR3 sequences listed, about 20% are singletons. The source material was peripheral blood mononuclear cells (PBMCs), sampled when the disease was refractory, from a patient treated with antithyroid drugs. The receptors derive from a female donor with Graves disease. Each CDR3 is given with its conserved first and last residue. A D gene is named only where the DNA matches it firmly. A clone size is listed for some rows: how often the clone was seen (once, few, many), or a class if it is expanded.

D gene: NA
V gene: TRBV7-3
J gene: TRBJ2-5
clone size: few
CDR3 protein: CASSLTGSEETQYF
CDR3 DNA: TGTGCCAGCAGCTTAACCGGGAGCGAAGAGACCCAGTACTTC

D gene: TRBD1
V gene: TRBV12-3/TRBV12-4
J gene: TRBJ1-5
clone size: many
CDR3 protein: CASSLELGTGTNQPQHF
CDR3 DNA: TGTGCCAGCAGTTTAGAGCTGGGGACAGGGACAAATCAGCCCCAGCATTTT

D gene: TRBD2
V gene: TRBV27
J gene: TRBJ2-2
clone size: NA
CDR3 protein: CASSLASGRAGGGELFF
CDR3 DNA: TGTGCCAGCAGTTTAGCCAGCGGGAGGGCCGGGGGCGGGGAGCTGTTTTTT

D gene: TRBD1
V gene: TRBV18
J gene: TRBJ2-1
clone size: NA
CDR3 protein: CASSPGQARGSYNEQFF
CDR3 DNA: TGTGCCAGCTCACCAGGACAGGCCCGAGGTTCCTACAATGAGCAGTTCTTC

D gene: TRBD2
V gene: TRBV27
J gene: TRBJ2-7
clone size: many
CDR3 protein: CATGLAGHFYEQYF
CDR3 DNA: TGTGCCACCGGACTAGCGGGGCACTTCTACGAGCAGTACTTC

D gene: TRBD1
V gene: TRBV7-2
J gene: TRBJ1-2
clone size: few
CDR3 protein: CASSFRDRRGYTF
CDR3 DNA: TGTGCCAGCAGCTTCCGGGACAGGCGTGGCTACACCTTC

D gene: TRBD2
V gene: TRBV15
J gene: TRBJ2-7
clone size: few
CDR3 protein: CATSRDLAGGLEQYF
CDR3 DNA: TGTGCCACCAGCAGAGACCTAGCGGGGGGCCTCGAGCAGTACTTC

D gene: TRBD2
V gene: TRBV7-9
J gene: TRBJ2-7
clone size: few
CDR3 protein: CASSPSGRAWYEQYF
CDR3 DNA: TGTGCCAGCAGCCCTAGCGGGAGGGCTTGGTACGAGCAGTACTTC

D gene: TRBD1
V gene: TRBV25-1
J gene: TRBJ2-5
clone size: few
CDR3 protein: CASSPPGTGGETQYF
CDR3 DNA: TGTGCCAGCAGCCCCCCCGGGACAGGGGGAGAGACCCAGTACTTC

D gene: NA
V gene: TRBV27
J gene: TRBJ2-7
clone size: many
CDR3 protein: CASSLIGGRQEQYF
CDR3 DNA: TGTGCCAGCAGTTTAATCGGGGGGCGGCAGGAGCAGTACTTC

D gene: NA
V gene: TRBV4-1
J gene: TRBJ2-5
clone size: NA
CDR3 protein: CASSQDLLVVTQYF
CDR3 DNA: TGCGCCAGCAGCCAAGATCTGCTAGTCGTGACCCAGTACTTC

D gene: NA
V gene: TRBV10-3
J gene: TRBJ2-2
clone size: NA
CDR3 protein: CAISEAAGNTGELFF
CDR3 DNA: TGTGCCATCAGTGAGGCAGCGGGGAACACCGGGGAGCTGTTTTTT

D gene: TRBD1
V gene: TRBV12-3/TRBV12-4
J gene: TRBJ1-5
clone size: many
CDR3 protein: CASNSGQGVHQPQHF
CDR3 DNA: TGTGCCAGCAACTCTGGACAGGGGGTCCATCAGCCCCAGCATTTT

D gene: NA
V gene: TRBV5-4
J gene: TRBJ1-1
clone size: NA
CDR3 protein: CASSLTELNTEAFF
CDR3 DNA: TGTGCCAGCAGCTTGACGGAGTTGAACACTGAAGCTTTCTTT

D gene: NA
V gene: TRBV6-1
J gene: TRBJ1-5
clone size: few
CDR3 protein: CASSEVRPNQPQHF
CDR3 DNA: TGTGCCAGCAGTGAAGTTCGGCCAAATCAGCCCCAGCATTTT

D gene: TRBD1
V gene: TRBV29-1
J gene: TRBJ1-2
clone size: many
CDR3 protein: CSVVTGQGQGYTF
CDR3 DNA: TGCAGCGTTGTGACCGGACAGGGCCAAGGCTACACCTTC

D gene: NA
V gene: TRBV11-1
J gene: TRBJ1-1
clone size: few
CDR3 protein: CASSPTNSLNTEAFF
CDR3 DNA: TGTGCCAGCAGCCCAACCAATTCATTGAACACTGAAGCTTTCTTT

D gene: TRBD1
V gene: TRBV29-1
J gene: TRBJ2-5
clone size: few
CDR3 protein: CSVEGGQGRLETQYF
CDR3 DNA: TGCAGCGTTGAAGGGGGACAGGGGCGGTTAGAGACCCAGTACTTC

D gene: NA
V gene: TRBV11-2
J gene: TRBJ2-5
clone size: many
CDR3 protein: CASSLEGYSTETQYF
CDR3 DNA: TGTGCCAGCAGCTTAGAAGGCTACTCTACGGAGACCCAGTACTTC

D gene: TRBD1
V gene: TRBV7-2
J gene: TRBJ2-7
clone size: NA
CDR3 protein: CASSPYGQGRSYEQYF
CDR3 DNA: TGCGCCAGCAGCCCATACGGACAGGGTCGGTCCTACGAGCAGTACTTC

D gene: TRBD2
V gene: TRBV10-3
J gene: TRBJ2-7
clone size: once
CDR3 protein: CAISPGGYEQYF
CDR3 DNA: TGTGCCATCTCCCCGGGGGGCTACGAGCAGTACTTC

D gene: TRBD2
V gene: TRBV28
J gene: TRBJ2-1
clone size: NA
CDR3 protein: CASSSKEILAGVPLRQYNEQFF
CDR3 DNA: TGTGCCAGCAGCTCAAAAGAGATACTAGCGGGAGTCCCCCTCCGTCAGTACAATGAGCAGTTCTTC